The next 26 T cell receptor beta chains were all read from a single sample in a study of blood T cells in healthy people across ages. A second 7 to 11 cycle PCR used barcoded and J-beta primers. A single record per CDR3 protein comes from TCRdb applying MiXCR to the 5' RACE reads. This repertoire shows roughly 1.4 million distinct CDR3 sequences, almost 60% found once; its top ten account for 5% to 7%. Material for sequencing was blood. The source is a man between 18 and 29 years old in good health.

The gene calls are TRBV12-3 or TRBV12-4 and TRBJ2-7, with 8 bases fitting TRBD1. CDR3 length equals 14 residues. V shed 0 bases, J shed 7 bases, and the junction held 5 bases outside the gene matches. CDR3 DNA sequence: TGTGCCAGCAGTTTAGCCAGGGGGCGCGTGGAGCAGTACTTC. It codes for CASSLARGRVEQYF.

This CDR3 reads CASSLEAPPMNTEAFF. The DNA of the CDR3 is TGCGCCAGCAGCTTGGAGGCTCCCCCCATGAACACTGAAGCTTTCTTT. The genes are TRBV5-1 and TRBJ1-1, with D unresolved. The CDR3 length is 16 residues. V shed 0 bases and J shed 0 bases, with 12 bases lying between them. The germline V gene encodes CDR1 SGHRS and CDR2 YFSETQ.

The chain carries TRBV6-2 or TRBV6-3 and TRBJ1-1, with D perhaps TRBD1 (5 bases). Germline V gene sequence: CDR1 MNHEY, CDR2 SVGEGT. This CDR3 contains 15 residues. V dropped 6 bases and J dropped 5 bases, with 19 bases sitting between them. The CDR3 DNA sequence: TGTGCCAGCAGCCTAACCGTTGGGGGATGGACTGAAGCTTTCTTT. This codes for CASSLTVGGWTEAFF.

The chain combines TRBV10-3 with TRBJ2-5; weak D call: TRBD1 (5 bases). Per the germline V gene, CDR1 is ENHRY and CDR2 is SYGVKD. CDR3 length equals 13 residues. Between the trimmed V and J ends, which lost 4 bases and 1 base, there was a span of 7 bases. CDR3 residues: CAISVTAQETQYF. DNA for the CDR3: TGTGCCATCAGTGTGACAGCCCAAGAGACCCAGTACTTC.

V and J are TRBV6-5 and TRBJ2-5; D remains unclear. Germline V lookup: CDR1 MNHEY, CDR2 SVGAGI. This CDR3 comprises 14 residues. The V end was cut by 6 bases, the J end by 11 bases, with 22 bases between. The CDR3 coding sequence is TGTGCCAGCAGCCCCCTGGGCTCCTACAATGAGCAGTACTTC. Protein: CASSPLGSYNEQYF.

J is TRBJ2-5 and V is TRBV4-1, with D tentatively TRBD1 (6 bases). CDR1 MGHRA and CDR2 YSYEKL come from the germline V gene. The CDR3 is made up of 14 amino acids. V was cut by 3 bases and J by 2 bases, with 10 bases left in between. The DNA of the CDR3 is TGCGCCAGCAGCCATTACAGGGCTCAAGAGACCCAGTACTTC. Residues: CASSHYRAQETQYF.

The chain recombines TRBV20-1 with TRBJ1-5, with a tentative D call TRBD1 (6 bases). The germline V gene encodes CDR1 DFQATT and CDR2 SNEGSKA (reference sequence). V was shortened by 4 bases and J by 5 bases, with 18 bases between the two germline ends. The CDR3 is 15 amino acids. CDR3 sequence (DNA): TGCAGTGCTATATCAGGGGTCTCCCGATATCAGCCCCAGCATTTT. It translates to CSAISGVSRYQPQHF.

The chain carries TRBV27 and TRBJ2-1; 9 bases agree with TRBD2. The trim removed 8 bases at V and 9 bases at J, leaving 17 bases unmatched. Per the germline V gene, CDR1 is MNHEY and CDR2 is SMNVEV (reference sequence). The CDR3 loop spans 16 amino acids. The CDR3 sequence: CASFSSSGTRSSEQFF. CDR3 nucleotide sequence: TGTGCCAGCTTTTCCTCTAGCGGGACTAGATCAAGTGAGCAGTTCTTC.

The rearrangement joins TRBV6-6 to TRBJ2-5; D is ambiguous. The germline gives CDR1 MNHNY, CDR2 SVGAGI (reference sequence). The CDR3 consists of 14 residues. Trimming removed 7 bases from V and 0 bases from J, with 12 bases in between. This CDR3 is CASNLSSDQETQYF. Here the CDR3 DNA reads TGTGCCAGCAATCTCTCGAGCGACCAAGAGACCCAGTACTTC.

The chain employs TRBV10-3 and TRBJ2-3; TRBD2 aligns across 10 bases. Per the germline V gene, CDR1 is ENHRY and CDR2 is SYGVKD. Germline trimming cut 3 bases from V and 5 bases from J; bases unmatched to any gene: 11. The CDR3 has 17 residues. The CDR3 spells CAISDLTLAGAVDTQYF. For the CDR3, the DNA is TGTGCCATCAGTGACCTCACCCTAGCGGGGGCGGTAGATACGCAGTATTTT.

The V call is TRBV5-4, the J call TRBJ2-7, with TRBD1 matching over 10 bases. The CDR3 is 14 amino acids. Germline CDR1 SGHNT, CDR2 YYREEE (reference sequence). Unmatched junction bases numbered 6, after V lost 4 bases and J lost 5 bases. The CDR3 reads CASSDGQGVNEQYF. The CDR3 DNA reads TGTGCCAGCAGCGACGGACAGGGGGTCAACGAGCAGTACTTC. Complete variable domain (other parts from reference TRBV5-4 and TRBJ2-7): ETGVTQSPTHLIKTRGQQVTLRCSSQSGHNTVSWYQQALGQGPQFIFQYYREEENGRGNFPPRFSGLQFPNYSSELNVNALELDDSALYLCASSDGQGVNEQYFGPGTRLTVT.

With regard to this clonotype: One end of the junction is discordant with germline, which a read error may explain. The gene calls are TRBV10-3 and TRBJ1-6; unclear D gene. The CDR3 consists of 15 residues. From germline, CDR1 is ENHRY and CDR2 SYGVKD. Here the CDR3 DNA reads TGTGCGATCAGTCCCTCTGACACGGATAATTCACCCCTCCACTTT. Protein product: CAISPSDTDNSPLHF.

The genes are TRBV4-2 and TRBJ2-7, with unresolved D. V shed 2 bases and J shed 0 bases, with 8 bases lying between them. Germline lookup yields CDR1 LGHNA and CDR2 YNFKEQ. CDR3 length: 14 amino acids. The CDR3 DNA follows: TGTGCCAGCAGCCAACCGGGCAGCTCCTACGAGCAGTACTTC. Translated: CASSQPGSSYEQYF.

This clonotype was counted a single time. V and J are TRBV12-5 and TRBJ1-3; D is unresolved. This CDR3 has 15 amino acids. Trimming left V 3 bases short and J 0 bases short, with 9 bases between. Germline-derived CDR1 and CDR2 are LGHNT and FRNRAP. The CDR3 protein is CASGFSVSSGNTIYF. The DNA of the CDR3 is TGTGCTAGTGGTTTCTCTGTAAGCTCTGGAAACACCATATATTTT.

This clonotype has only a few counts. This chain links TRBV7-2 with TRBJ1-2; D is unclear. The CDR3 extends over 16 amino acids. The germline CDR1 and CDR2 sequences are SGHTA and FQGNSA. V was pared by 0 bases and J by 4 bases, with 15 bases between. CDR3 in amino acids: CASSLAGQLTGYGYTF. Written as DNA, the CDR3 is TGTGCCAGCAGCTTAGCTGGCCAACTTACGGGCTATGGCTACACCTTC.

The chain carries TRBV7-9 and TRBJ1-2; D gene ambiguous. CDR1 is SEHNR and CDR2 is FQNEAQ in the germline V gene (reference sequence). Trimming stripped 1 base from V and 0 bases from J, with 15 bases between. CDR3 length equals 17 residues. The CDR3 reads CASSLGTANRANYGYTF. The CDR3 nucleotides read TGTGCCAGCAGCTTAGGAACAGCCAACCGAGCTAACTATGGCTACACCTTC.

This clonotype came up once. This chain joins TRBV5-1 and TRBJ2-1; D is unclear. Trimming left V 3 bases short and J 0 bases short, with 10 bases between. The V gene's germline CDR1 is SGHRS and CDR2 YFSETQ. This CDR3 is built from 15 residues. The CDR3 region has the DNA TGCGCCAGCAGCTGGGTAACAGCCTCCTACAATGAGCAGTTCTTC. It encodes CASSWVTASYNEQFF.

This clonotype came up a few times. This chain uses TRBV6-2 or TRBV6-3 with TRBJ2-5, with D possibly being TRBD1 (5 bases). The germline gives CDR1 MNHEY, CDR2 SVGEGT. The ends were cut back, 2 bases at V and 2 bases at J, with 9 bases in the middle. This CDR3 has 14 amino acids. DNA for the CDR3: TGTGCCAGCAGTTACGTGACAGTTCAAGAGACCCAGTACTTC. Amino acid sequence: CASSYVTVQETQYF.

This clonotype showed up just a few times. The chain employs TRBV10-3 and TRBJ2-1; 11 bases fit TRBD2. This CDR3 comprises 15 residues. V gave up 5 bases and J gave up 4 bases; unmatched junction bases: 4. Germline lookup yields CDR1 ENHRY and CDR2 SYGVKD. This CDR3 is CAISSSGGLYNEQFF. CDR3 sequence (DNA): TGTGCCATCAGTTCTAGCGGGGGGCTATACAATGAGCAGTTCTTC.

This clonotype was detected only once. This chain uses TRBV6-5 with TRBJ2-7; 8 bases match TRBD1. Per germline, CDR1 MNHEY and CDR2 SVGAGI. V trimming: 5 bases; J trimming: 3 bases; junction bases outside the gene matches: 9. This CDR3 is built from 15 residues. The CDR3 reads CASSTPGQGVYEQYF. The CDR3 DNA sequence: TGTGCCAGCAGTACCCCAGGACAGGGTGTCTACGAGCAGTACTTC.

The sample holds a few counts of this clonotype. This chain connects TRBV4-3 to TRBJ2-3; 8 bases align to TRBD2. Germline CDR1 LGHNA, CDR2 YSLEER. The CDR3 consists of 13 residues. Trimming removed 3 bases from V and 6 bases from J; junction bases left unmatched: 2. DNA for the CDR3: TGCGCCAGCAGCCACAGACTAGCGGATACGCAGTATTTT. This translates into CASSHRLADTQYF.

This clonotype was counted a few times. The chain links TRBV15 to TRBJ2-2; D remains unclear. Germline V gene sequence: CDR1 LNHNV, CDR2 YYDKDF (reference sequence). The V gene lost 8 bases and the J gene lost 0 bases, with 7 bases spanning the gap. The CDR3 is made up of 13 amino acids. This CDR3 is CATGISNTGELFF. CDR3 DNA: TGTGCCACCGGGATTTCGAACACCGGGGAGCTGTTTTTT.

The V gene is TRBV27, the J gene TRBJ2-5; 9 bases agree with TRBD2. CDR1 MNHEY and CDR2 SMNVEV come from the germline V gene (reference sequence). The CDR3 has 17 residues. V lost 5 bases to trimming and J lost 3 bases; unmatched junction nucleotides: 13. CDR3 DNA sequence: TGTGCCAGCAGTCCTCAACCCGGGACTAGCTATGAAGAGACCCAGTACTTC. It translates to CASSPQPGTSYEETQYF.

In its sample, this clonotype was seen many times. The chain couples TRBV20-1 to TRBJ2-1; D call uncertain. This CDR3 has 13 amino acids. The germline V gene encodes CDR1 DFQATT and CDR2 SNEGSKA (reference sequence). Trimming took off 3 bases at V and 3 bases at J, with 9 bases between the two ends. In nucleotides, the CDR3 is TGCAGTGCTAGGGTGGCCGACTACAATGAGCAGTTCTTC. This gives the protein CSARVADYNEQFF.

This rearrangement joins TRBV4-1 to TRBJ2-5; 7 bases are shared with TRBD1. The CDR3 consists of 16 residues. CDR1 MGHRA and CDR2 YSYEKL come from the germline V gene. With 1 base clipped from V and 4 bases from J, the junction kept 9 bases outside the gene matches. Here the CDR3 reads CASSQGSRGIGETQYF. DNA of the CDR3: TGCGCCAGCAGCCAAGGGTCCAGGGGGATTGGAGAGACCCAGTACTTC.

This clonotype came up a few times. The V and J genes are TRBV6-6 and TRBJ2-4, with D maybe TRBD2 (5 bases). The CDR3 spans 14 residues. V was trimmed by 4 bases and J by 1 base, leaving 8 bases between them. Germline V gene lookup returns CDR1 MNHNY and CDR2 SVGAGI (reference sequence). CDR3 protein: CASSWRRAKNIQYF. In nucleotides, the CDR3 is TGTGCCAGCAGTTGGAGGAGGGCCAAAAACATTCAGTACTTC.